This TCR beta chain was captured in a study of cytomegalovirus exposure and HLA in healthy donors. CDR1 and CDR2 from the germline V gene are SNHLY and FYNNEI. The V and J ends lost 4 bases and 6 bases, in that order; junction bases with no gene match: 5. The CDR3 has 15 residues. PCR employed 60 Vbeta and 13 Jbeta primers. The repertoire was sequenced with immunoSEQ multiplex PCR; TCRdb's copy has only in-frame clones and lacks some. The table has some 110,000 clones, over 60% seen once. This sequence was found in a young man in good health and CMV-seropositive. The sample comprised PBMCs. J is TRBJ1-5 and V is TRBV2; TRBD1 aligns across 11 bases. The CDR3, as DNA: TGTGCCAGCAGTGCCAGGACAGGGGGCTCTCAGCCCCAGCATTTT. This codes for CASSARTGGSQPQHF.